These 9 T cell receptor beta chains originate from one sample sequenced in a study of technical replicates of blood from a handful of donors. TCRdb's table, derived via immunoSEQ multiplex PCR, lists solely in-frame clones and lacks some. The sample lists about 73,000 clones; 93% were seen once. Sequenced input: T cells isolated from PBMCs. These receptors were taken from a human donor in good health.

V usage is TRBV2 and J usage is TRBJ2-7; TRBD2 agrees at 7 bases. Trimming removed 5 bases from V and 4 bases from J; junction bases left unmatched: 5. Germline CDR1 is SNHLY and CDR2 is FYNNEI. This CDR3 spans 13 amino acids. CDR3 nucleotides: TGTGCCAGCAGTCGTTTTAGCGGGTACGAGCAGTACTTC. It codes for CASSRFSGYEQYF.

This chain links TRBV5-1 with TRBJ2-7; 14 nucleotides align to TRBD2. J gave up 4 bases and V 4 bases, and 13 bases lay outside the gene matches. Looked up from germline, CDR1 is SGHRS and CDR2 is YFSETQ. The CDR3 is made up of 18 amino acids. The CDR3 region is CASSVGLAGAPRWYEQYF. The CDR3 region has the DNA TGCGCCAGCAGCGTGGGACTAGCGGGAGCCCCTCGGTGGTACGAGCAGTACTTC.

The CDR3 protein is CASSFTAADTQYF. In DNA form, the CDR3 reads TGTGCCAGCAGTTTCACCGCAGCAGATACGCAGTATTTT. This rearrangement joins TRBV27 to TRBJ2-3; D is ambiguous. With 3 bases removed from V and 4 bases from J, the gap between germline ends came to 8 bases. Germline values: CDR1 MNHEY, CDR2 SMNVEV (reference sequence). This CDR3 spans 13 amino acids.

The genes are TRBV6-6 and TRBJ1-1; D not certain. Germline assignment: CDR1 MNHNY and CDR2 SVGAGI (reference sequence). V lost 2 bases, J lost 7 bases, and 8 bases lay in between. CDR3 size: 12 residues. The CDR3 nucleotides read TGTGCCAGCAGTTACGGGCAGAGTGAAGCTTTCTTT. This encodes CASSYGQSEAFF.

This clone was seen once. The chain uses TRBV5-4 and TRBJ2-1; maybe TRBD2 (5 bases). Per germline, CDR1 SGHNT and CDR2 YYREEE (reference sequence). The CDR3 is made up of 17 amino acids. V was pared by 1 base and J by 7 bases, with 21 bases between. The CDR3 DNA follows: TGTGCCAGCAGCTTGCTCCGGTTTGGGCTAGCAAGTAATGAGCAGTTCTTC. It translates to CASSLLRFGLASNEQFF.

The V call is TRBV2, the J call TRBJ2-7; 8 bases are shared with TRBD2. The V and J ends lost 6 bases and 4 bases, in that order; junction bases with no gene match: 11. Looked up from germline, CDR1 is SNHLY and CDR2 is FYNNEI. The CDR3 has 15 amino acids. The CDR3 sequence: CASRVRGLVDYEQYF. The CDR3, as DNA: TGTGCCAGCAGGGTTCGGGGACTAGTCGATTACGAGCAGTACTTC.

J is TRBJ2-7 and V is TRBV5-1, with 15 positions matching TRBD2. CDR3 size: 15 residues. V lost 4 bases to trimming and J lost 7 bases; unmatched junction nucleotides: 6. In germline, CDR1 is SGHRS, CDR2 YFSETQ. As DNA, the CDR3 is TGCGCCAGCAGCACCGGACTAGCGGGAGGGAATGAGCAGTACTTC. Encoded protein: CASSTGLAGGNEQYF.

This clone was detected only once. This rearrangement joins TRBV29-1 to TRBJ1-2; D uncertain. This CDR3 is built from 10 residues. Trimming pared 7 bases from V and 8 bases from J, leaving 11 bases between. Germline CDR1 and CDR2: SQVTM and ANQGSEA. The CDR3 reads CSGYYSGYTF. The CDR3 DNA is TGCAGCGGATACTATAGCGGCTACACCTTC.

This clone has more than one count but fewer than ten. The V gene is TRBV29-1, the J gene TRBJ1-1; TRBD1 aligns across 8 bases. The germline V gene encodes CDR1 SQVTM and CDR2 ANQGSEA. The CDR3 contains 13 residues. With V trimmed by 4 bases and J by 8 bases, 9 bases remained unmatched. The DNA of the CDR3 is TGCAGCGTTGGCTCCAGGGGGCTGGGGGAAGCTTTCTTT. It encodes CSVGSRGLGEAFF.